This T cell receptor beta chain was captured in a study of blood T cells in healthy people across ages (dated by TCRdb to about 2015). Describing the broader study: In model experiments, template switching captured about one uniquely barcoded TCR beta cDNA molecule for every two T cells. To avoid experimental bias, donors of different ages were randomly spread across the sequencing lanes. For two donors (one aged 18 to 30 and one aged 80 or older), the study analyzed two additional independent replicas of 1 million unique cDNA reads from the same blood draw. Using deep sequencing normalized with unique cDNA molecular identifiers, the study measured how TCR beta repertoire diversity changes with age. Four age groups were formed from the donors: young (average roughly 15 years), middle-aged (approximately 40), aged (around 68) and long-lived (roughly 81). Paper-wide results and their limitations: Compared with the aged group, more naive CD4+ T cells, fewer expanded clones and increased TCR diversity were shown by the long-lived group, suggesting age selection. Estimates of total diversity based on one million sequenced T cells were regarded as lower bounds and as underestimates. Observed TCR beta diversity per million T cells fell roughly linearly with age, and a significant reduction was already apparent by age roughly 40. The percentage of naive T cells measured by flow cytometry correlated strongly with observed TCR beta diversity. Because profiling used bulk unsorted PBMCs, naive and antigen-experienced compartments could not be compared conclusively. Because donor CMV infection status was unknown, age-related changes in expanded clonotypes were potentially confounded.

V gives up 4 bases and J gives up 6 bases, and the segment between their germline ends measures 9 bases. CDR3 length: 13 amino acids, cysteine to phenylalanine. Of the read, only the CDR3 DNA is kept; its 39 bases are in frame from base 1. From a lookup of the germline V gene, CDR1 and CDR2 are SGHDN and FVKESK. A remark on this clonotype: Its antigen remains undetermined. Per-nucleotide qualities are absent, and no much larger clonotype sits a single base away.

Library creation used 5' RACE. Instrument used: Illumina HiSeq 2500. A second PCR of roughly 6 to 11 cycles was performed with a sample-barcoded 5' primer and a J-beta primer mix. A template-switch 5' adaptor carrying 12 random nucleotides introduced a unique molecular identifier onto each TCR beta cDNA molecule. Each sample yielded at least 3 million CDR3-containing paired-end reads. First-strand cDNA synthesis was performed from all RNA using the Mint cDNA synthesis kit, with priming by a TRBC-specific oligonucleotide. After uracil-DNA glycosylase treatment, a first 18-cycle PCR used universal primers M1SS and BC2_uni_R on all cDNA. The authors' pipeline ran thus. For normalization, 1 million high-quality reads, each with a distinct molecular identifier, were randomly selected from each sample. Instead of being binned into consensus sequences, reads with shared molecular identifiers were discarded. MiTCR, run with a Q25 quality threshold and the strictest error-elimination algorithm, handled CDR3 identification, clonotype clustering and error correction. A nonparametric unseen species model using Euler transformation provided a lower-bound estimate of total TCR beta diversity. TCRdb reanalyzed the raw reads on its own, using fastp at Q25 for trimming and MiXCR for clone calling, and kept in-frame beta chains. One record per CDR3 amino acid sequence lists the most common genes and DNA. What appears here as the V and J calls and clone size reflects TCRdb's work, not the paper's. The sample table holds hundreds of thousands of distinct CDR3 sequences, of which around 50% were seen once. The ten largest make up about 13% of the sample.

Donors were 39 systemically healthy Caucasian individuals from Russia aged roughly 6 to 90 years. About 9.1 milliliters of peripheral blood were collected from each donor into EDTA-treated Vacutainer tubes. PBMCs were isolated by Ficoll-Paque density-gradient centrifugation, with at least 6 million obtained per sample. Trizol reagent was used to extract total RNA from PBMCs, with at least 6 micrograms per sample. The percentages of naive CD45RAhigh/CD27high T cells were determined by flow cytometry on a PBMC aliquot from every donor. This TCR was sampled from a woman over 75 in good health. The sample taken for sequencing was blood. Here the chain combines TRBV14 and TRBJ2-2; the D gene is not confidently resolved. At the DNA level, the sequence is TGTGCCAGCAGCCTAATAGCCCCCGGGGAGCTGTTTTTT. Its protein reads: CASSLIAPGELFF.